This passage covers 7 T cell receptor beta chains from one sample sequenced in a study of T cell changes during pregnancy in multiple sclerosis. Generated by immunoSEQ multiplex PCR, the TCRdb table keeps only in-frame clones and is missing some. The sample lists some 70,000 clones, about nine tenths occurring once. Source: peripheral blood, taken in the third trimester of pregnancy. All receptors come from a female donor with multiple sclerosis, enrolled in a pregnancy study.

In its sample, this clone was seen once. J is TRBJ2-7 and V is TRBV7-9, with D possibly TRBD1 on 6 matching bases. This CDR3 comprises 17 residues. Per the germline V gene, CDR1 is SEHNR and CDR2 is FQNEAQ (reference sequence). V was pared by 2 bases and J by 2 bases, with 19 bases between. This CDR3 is CASSLTPGQGLPYEQYF. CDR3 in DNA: TGTGCCAGCAGCTTAACCCCGGGGCAGGGGCTTCCCTACGAGCAGTACTTC.

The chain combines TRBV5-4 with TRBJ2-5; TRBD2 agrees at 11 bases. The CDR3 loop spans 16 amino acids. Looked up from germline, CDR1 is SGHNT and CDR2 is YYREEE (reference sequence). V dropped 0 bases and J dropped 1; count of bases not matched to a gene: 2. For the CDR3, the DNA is TGTGCCAGCAGCTTGGGACTAGCGGGAATCCAAGAGACCCAGTACTTC. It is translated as CASSLGLAGIQETQYF.

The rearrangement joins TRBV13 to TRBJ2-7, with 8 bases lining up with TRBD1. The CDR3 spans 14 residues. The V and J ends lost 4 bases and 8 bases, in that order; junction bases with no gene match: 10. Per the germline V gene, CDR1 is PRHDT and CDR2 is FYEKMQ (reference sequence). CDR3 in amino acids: CASSSLAQGAKQYF. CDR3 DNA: TGTGCCAGCAGCTCCCTAGCCCAGGGGGCTAAGCAGTACTTC.

The chain's CDR3 is CASSLWGLADFTDTQYF. The CDR3 DNA sequence: TGTGCCAGCAGCCTTTGGGGACTAGCGGATTTCACAGATACGCAGTATTTT. V is TRBV14 and J is TRBJ2-3; 11 bases line up with TRBD2. The V gene end was trimmed by 4 bases and the J gene end by 2 bases; junction bases not matched to a gene: 8. Germline CDR1 SGHDN, CDR2 FVKESK. The CDR3 is 17 amino acids.

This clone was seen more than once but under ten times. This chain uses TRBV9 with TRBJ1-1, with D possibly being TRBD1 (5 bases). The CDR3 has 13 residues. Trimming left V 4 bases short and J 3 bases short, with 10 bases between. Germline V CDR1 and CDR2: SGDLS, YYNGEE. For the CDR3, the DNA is TGTGCCAGCAGCCCGCTCAGGGACACTGAAGCTTTCTTT. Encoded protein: CASSPLRDTEAFF.

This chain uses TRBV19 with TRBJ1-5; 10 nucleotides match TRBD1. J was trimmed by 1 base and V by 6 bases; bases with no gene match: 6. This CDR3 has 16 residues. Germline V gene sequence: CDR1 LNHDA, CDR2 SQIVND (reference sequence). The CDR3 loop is CASRTGTGVSNQPQHF. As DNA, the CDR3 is TGTGCCAGTAGGACCGGGACAGGGGTAAGCAATCAGCCCCAGCATTTT. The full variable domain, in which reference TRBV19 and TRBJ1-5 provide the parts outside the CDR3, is DGGITQSPKYLFRKEGQNVTLSCEQNLNHDAMYWYRQDPGQGLRLIYYSQIVNDFQKGDIAEGYSVSREKKESFPLTVTSAQKNPTAFYLCASRTGTGVSNQPQHFGDGTRLSIL.

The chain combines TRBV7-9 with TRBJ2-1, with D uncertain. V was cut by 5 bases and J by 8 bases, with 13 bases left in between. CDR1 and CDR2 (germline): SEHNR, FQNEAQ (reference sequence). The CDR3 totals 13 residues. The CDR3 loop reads CASSPRVKYEQFF. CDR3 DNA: TGTGCCAGCAGCCCCCGGGTAAAGTATGAGCAGTTCTTC. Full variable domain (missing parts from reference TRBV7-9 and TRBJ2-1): DTGVSQNPRHKITKRGQNVTFRCDPISEHNRLYWYRQTLGQGPEFLTYFQNEAQLEKSRLLSDRFSAERPKGSFSTLEIQRTEQGDSAMYLCASSPRVKYEQFFGPGTRLTVL.